This T cell receptor beta chain was sequenced during a study of cytomegalovirus exposure and HLA in healthy donors. Study background: Out of roughly 200 million T cells, an earlier analysis found fewer than 140 million unique TCR beta sequences in total. Samples from HLA-typed donors yielded 85 million to 95 million unique TCRs in an early data release.

The CDR3 runs 19 residues. The V and J ends lost 1 base and 3 bases, in that order; junction bases with no gene match: 16. The germline gives CDR1 SQVTM, CDR2 ANQGSEA. Amplification used 60 Vbeta primers and 13 Jbeta primers. Assay used: immunoSEQ multiplex PCR; TCRdb lists only in-frame clones, some missing. Of 130,000 or so clones listed, roughly 86% are singletons. In this sample, this clone turned up a few times. Its antigen is unknown. Study observations and caveats: Reports indicated that the classifier achieved high specificity and sensitivity in diagnosing cytomegalovirus status. TRBV6-2, TRBV6-3 and some other V segments were excluded as indistinguishable.

What was sequenced was PBMCs. The clonotype originates from a man between 18 and 29 years old in good health and CMV-seronegative. The chain employs TRBV29-1 and TRBJ2-7; 12 bases are shared with TRBD2. The CDR3 loop is CSVEGGRGTSGFTDYEQYF. CDR3 in DNA: TGCAGCGTTGAAGGAGGAAGGGGGACTAGCGGGTTTACTGACTACGAGCAGTACTTC.